This TCR beta chain was sequenced for a study of blood T cells in healthy people across ages. With a J-beta primer mix and a sample-barcoded 5' primer, a second PCR ran about 7 to 11 cycles. Every single cDNA molecule received a tag from a template-switch adaptor with 12 random nucleotides. TCRdb independently ran MiXCR on the 5' RACE reads; one entry per CDR3 protein. The sample consists of more than 800,000 distinct CDR3 sequences, about 28% of them appearing once. Study findings and constraints: Greater diversity and more naive CD4+ cells were seen in long-lived donors than in aged donors. The percentage of naive T cells correlated strongly with TCR beta diversity.

Individuals who donated were healthy Caucasians from Russia aged roughly 6 to 100. There are many counts of this clonotype. Its antigen is currently unknown. The TCR was taken from an elderly woman in good health. The sample taken for sequencing was blood.

This CDR3 reads CASSLMAVLSNEQFF. CDR3 in DNA: TGTGCCAGCAGCTTAATGGCAGTGCTTAGCAATGAGCAGTTCTTC. This rearrangement joins TRBV7-2 to TRBJ2-1; no clear D. Germline lookup yields CDR1 SGHTA and CDR2 FQGNSA. There are 15 residues in the CDR3. V was pared by 2 bases and J by 6 bases, with 14 bases between.